Listed below are T cell receptor beta chains from one sample, sequenced in a study of identical twins. TCRdb re-called the 5' RACE reads through MiXCR, storing one row per CDR3 protein. The data hold roughly 720,000 distinct CDR3 sequences, with around a sixth observed a single time. These sequences were also reported in another study, on T cells expressing NK-cell markers.

Sequencing was performed on PBMCs. The receptors were gathered from a woman aged 18-35 years in good health. CDR3s include the opening cysteine and the closing phenylalanine or tryptophan. The order of the fields is clone size, J gene, D gene, V gene, CDR3 DNA, CDR3 protein. D genes are given only for firm matches. Clone sizes are given selectively: once, few, many, or a class where the clone is expanded.

>few|TRBJ2-3|NA|TRBV10-1
TGCGCCAGCAGTGAAATGACTACCCCGTGGACGCAGTATTTT
CASSEMTTPWTQYF
>NA|TRBJ1-3|NA|TRBV20-1
TGCAGTGCTAGCCGCAGCTCTGGAAACACCATATATTTT
CSASRSSGNTIYF
>NA|TRBJ2-7|NA|TRBV12-3/TRBV12-4
TGTGCCAGCAGTCACTCAGGGCTCGAGCAGTACTTC
CASSHSGLEQYF
>few|TRBJ2-3|NA|TRBV12-5
TGTGCTAGTGGTTCGTTGGATACGCAGTATTTT
CASGSLDTQYF
>NA|TRBJ2-5|NA|TRBV19
TGTGCCAGTACCTCGGACCACCAAGAGACCCAGTACTTC
CASTSDHQETQYF
>NA|TRBJ2-4|TRBD2|TRBV5-1
TGCGCCAGCAGCGACACCCCTAGCGGGGGACCCAAAAACATTCAGTACTTC
CASSDTPSGGPKNIQYF
>NA|TRBJ2-1|TRBD2|TRBV6-2/TRBV6-3
TGTGCCAGCAGTTATGCTAGCGGGGACAATGAGCAGTTCTTC
CASSYASGDNEQFF
>many|TRBJ2-7|NA|TRBV7-2
TGTGCCAGCAGCTTAGCCCGATTAGGGTTGAAGGGCGAGCAGTACTTC
CASSLARLGLKGEQYF
>NA|TRBJ2-6|NA|TRBV30
TGTGCCTGGAGTCTGGGTGGGGCCAACGTCCTGACTTTC
CAWSLGGANVLTF
>NA|TRBJ2-1|NA|TRBV29-1
TGCAGCGTTACTAGTAGCTCCTACAATGAGCAGTTCTTC
CSVTSSSYNEQFF
>few|TRBJ2-3|NA|TRBV27
TGTGCCAGCAGTTTATGGGACGTAGCGGACTTAAGGTATACGCAGTATTTT
CASSLWDVADLRYTQYF